This T cell receptor beta chain originates from a study of identifying expanded T cells in peripheral blood. As to this clone: The antigen is unknown.

The assay was immunoSEQ multiplex PCR, and TCRdb's table has in-frame clones only and misses some. The sample has over 90,000 clones, 88% seen once. During the collection period, no donor immune events like infections were recorded. Findings of the study overall: Roughly two-week clone count variance significantly increased as total template count grew.

The CDR3 totals 12 residues. Trimming took off 2 bases at V and 5 bases at J, with 7 bases between the two ends. The germline CDR1 and CDR2 sequences are ENHRY and SYGVKD. The chain links TRBV10-3 to TRBJ2-7; D not certain. This receptor was taken from a person between 18 and 75 years old in good health. The sequencing input was blood. This chain's CDR3 is CAISEGQDEQYF. For the CDR3, the DNA is TGTGCCATCAGTGAGGGGCAAGACGAGCAGTACTTC.